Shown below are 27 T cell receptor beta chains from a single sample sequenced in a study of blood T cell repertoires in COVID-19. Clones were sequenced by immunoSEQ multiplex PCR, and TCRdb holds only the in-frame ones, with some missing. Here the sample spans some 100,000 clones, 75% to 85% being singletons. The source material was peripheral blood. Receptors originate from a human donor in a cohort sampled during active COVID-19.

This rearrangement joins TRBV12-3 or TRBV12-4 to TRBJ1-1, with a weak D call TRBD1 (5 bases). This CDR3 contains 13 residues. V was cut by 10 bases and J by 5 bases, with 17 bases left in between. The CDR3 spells CAITRGYGTEAFF. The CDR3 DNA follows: TGTGCCATTACAAGGGGTTATGGGACTGAAGCTTTCTTT.

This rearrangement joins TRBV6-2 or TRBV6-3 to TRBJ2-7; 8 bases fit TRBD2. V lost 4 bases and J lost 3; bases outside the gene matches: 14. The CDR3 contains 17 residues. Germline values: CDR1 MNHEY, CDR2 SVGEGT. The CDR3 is CASSSIPGTRRVYEQYF. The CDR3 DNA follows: TGTGCCAGCAGTTCTATACCAGGGACTAGAAGAGTCTACGAGCAGTACTTC.

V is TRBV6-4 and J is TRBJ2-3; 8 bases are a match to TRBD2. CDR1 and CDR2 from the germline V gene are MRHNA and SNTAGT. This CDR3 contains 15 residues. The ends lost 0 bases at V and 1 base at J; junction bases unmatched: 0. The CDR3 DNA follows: TGTGCCAGCAGTGACTCTAGCGGGGGCACAGATACGCAGTATTTT. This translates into CASSDSSGGTDTQYF.

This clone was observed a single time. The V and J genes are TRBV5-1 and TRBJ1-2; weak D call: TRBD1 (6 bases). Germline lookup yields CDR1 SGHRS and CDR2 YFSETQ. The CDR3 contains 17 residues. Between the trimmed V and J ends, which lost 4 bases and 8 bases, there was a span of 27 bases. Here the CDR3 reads CASSPLPGQSFTGGYTF. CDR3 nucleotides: TGCGCCAGCAGCCCCCTTCCGGGACAATCCTTCACTGGGGGCTACACCTTC. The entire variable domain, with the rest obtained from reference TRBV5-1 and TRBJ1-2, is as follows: KAGVTQTPRYLIKTRGQQVTLSCSPISGHRSVSWYQQTPGQGLQFLFEYFSETQRNKGNFPGRFSGRQFSNSRSEMNVSTLELGDSALYLCASSPLPGQSFTGGYTFGSGTRLTVV.

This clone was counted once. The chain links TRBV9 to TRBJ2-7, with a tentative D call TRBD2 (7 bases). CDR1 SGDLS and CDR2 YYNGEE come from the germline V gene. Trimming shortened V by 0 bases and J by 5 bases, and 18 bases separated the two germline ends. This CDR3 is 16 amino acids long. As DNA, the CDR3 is TGTGCCAGCAGCGTAGAAACCTCGGGGGGCTTAGACGAGCAGTACTTC. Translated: CASSVETSGGLDEQYF.

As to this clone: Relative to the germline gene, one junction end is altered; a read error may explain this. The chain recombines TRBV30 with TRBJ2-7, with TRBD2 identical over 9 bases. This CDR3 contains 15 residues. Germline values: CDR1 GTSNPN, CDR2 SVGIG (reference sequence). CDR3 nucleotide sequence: TGTGCCTCGAGTTACTCTGGGCTAGCGGGATCCGAGCAGTACTTC. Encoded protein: CASSYSGLAGSEQYF. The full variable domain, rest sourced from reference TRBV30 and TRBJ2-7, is SQTIHQWPATLVQPVGSPLSLECTVEGTSNPNLYWYRQAAGRGLQLLFYSVGIGQISSEVPQNLSASRPQDRQFILSSKKLLLSDSGFYLCASSYSGLAGSEQYFGPGTRLTVT.

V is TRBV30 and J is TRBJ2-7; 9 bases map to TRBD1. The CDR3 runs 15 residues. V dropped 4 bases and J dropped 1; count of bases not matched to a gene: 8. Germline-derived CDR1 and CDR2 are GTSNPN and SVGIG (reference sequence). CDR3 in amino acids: CAWKGAGTGSYEQYF. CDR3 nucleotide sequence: TGTGCCTGGAAAGGGGCCGGGACAGGGTCCTACGAGCAGTACTTC.

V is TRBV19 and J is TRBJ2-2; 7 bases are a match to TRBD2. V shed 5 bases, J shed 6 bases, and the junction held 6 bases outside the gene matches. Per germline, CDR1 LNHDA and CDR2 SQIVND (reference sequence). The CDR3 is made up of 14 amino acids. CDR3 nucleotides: TGTGCCAGTAGTGCCGAGGGAGGGGCCGGGGAGCTGTTTTTT. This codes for CASSAEGGAGELFF.

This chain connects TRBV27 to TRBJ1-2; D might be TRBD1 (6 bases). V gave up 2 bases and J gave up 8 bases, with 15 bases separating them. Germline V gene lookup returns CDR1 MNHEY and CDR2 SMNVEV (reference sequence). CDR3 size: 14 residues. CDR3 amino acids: CASSLGRGIAGYTF. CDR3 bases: TGTGCCAGCAGTTTAGGGAGGGGGATAGCGGGCTACACCTTC.

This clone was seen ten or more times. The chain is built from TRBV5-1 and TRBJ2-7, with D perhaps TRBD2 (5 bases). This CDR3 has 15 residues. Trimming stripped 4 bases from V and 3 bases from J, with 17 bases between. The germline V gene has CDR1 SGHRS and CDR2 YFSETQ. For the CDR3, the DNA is TGCGCCAGCAGCACGATACCGGGAAAAATCTACGAGCAGTACTTC. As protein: CASSTIPGKIYEQYF.

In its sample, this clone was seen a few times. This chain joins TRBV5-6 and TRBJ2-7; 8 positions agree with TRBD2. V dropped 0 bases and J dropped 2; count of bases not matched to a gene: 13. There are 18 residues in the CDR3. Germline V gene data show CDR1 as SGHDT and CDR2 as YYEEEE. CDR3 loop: CASSLARGPGLVTYEQYF. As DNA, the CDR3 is TGTGCCAGCAGCTTGGCTCGGGGCCCGGGACTAGTAACCTACGAGCAGTACTTC.

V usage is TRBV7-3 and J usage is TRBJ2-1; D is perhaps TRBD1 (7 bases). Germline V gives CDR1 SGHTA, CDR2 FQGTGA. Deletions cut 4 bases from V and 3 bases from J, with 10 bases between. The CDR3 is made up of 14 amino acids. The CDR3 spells CASSSQGGYNEQFF. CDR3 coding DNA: TGTGCCAGCAGCTCGCAGGGGGGCTACAATGAGCAGTTCTTC.

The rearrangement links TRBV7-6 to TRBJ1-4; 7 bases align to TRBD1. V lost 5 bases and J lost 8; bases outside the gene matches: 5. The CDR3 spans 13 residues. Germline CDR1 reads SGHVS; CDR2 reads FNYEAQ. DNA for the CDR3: TGTGCCAGCAGCGTAACGGACAGGGAAAAACTGTTTTTT. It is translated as CASSVTDREKLFF. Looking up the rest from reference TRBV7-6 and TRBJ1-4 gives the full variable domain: GAGVSQSPRYKVTKRGQDVALRCDPISGHVSLYWYRQALGQGPEFLTYFNYEAQQDKSGLPNDRFSAERPEGSISTLTIQRTEQRDSAMYRCASSVTDREKLFFGSGTQLSVL.

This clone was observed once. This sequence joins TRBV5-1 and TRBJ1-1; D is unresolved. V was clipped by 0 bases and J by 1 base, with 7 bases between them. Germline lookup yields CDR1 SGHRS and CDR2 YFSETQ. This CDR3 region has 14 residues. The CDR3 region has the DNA TGCGCCAGCAGCTTGGCAGCGACGAACACTGAAGCTTTCTTT. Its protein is CASSLAATNTEAFF.

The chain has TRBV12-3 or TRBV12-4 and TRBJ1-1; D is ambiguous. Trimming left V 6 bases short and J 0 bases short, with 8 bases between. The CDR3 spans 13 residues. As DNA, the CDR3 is TGTGCCAGCAGCCAGTTGATGAACACTGAAGCTTTCTTT. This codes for CASSQLMNTEAFF.

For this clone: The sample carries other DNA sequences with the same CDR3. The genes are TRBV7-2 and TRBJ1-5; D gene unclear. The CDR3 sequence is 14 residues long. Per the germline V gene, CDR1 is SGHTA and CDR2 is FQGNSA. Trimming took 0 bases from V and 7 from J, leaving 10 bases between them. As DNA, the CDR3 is TGTGCCAGCAGCTTAGCGGGGTCGGGGCAGCCCCAGCATTTT. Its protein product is CASSLAGSGQPQHF. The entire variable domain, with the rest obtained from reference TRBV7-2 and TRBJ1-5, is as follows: GAGVSQSPSNKVTEKGKDVELRCDPISGHTALYWYRQSLGQGLEFLIYFQGNSAPDKSGLPSDRFSAERTGGSVSTLTIQRTQQEDSAVYLCASSLAGSGQPQHFGDGTRLSIL.

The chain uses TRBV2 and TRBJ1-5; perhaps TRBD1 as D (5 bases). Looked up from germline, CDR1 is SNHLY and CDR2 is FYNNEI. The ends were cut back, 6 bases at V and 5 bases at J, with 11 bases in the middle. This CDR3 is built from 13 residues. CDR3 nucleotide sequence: TGTGCCAGCAGGGGATGGGGGGATCAGCCCCAGCATTTT. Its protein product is CASRGWGDQPQHF.

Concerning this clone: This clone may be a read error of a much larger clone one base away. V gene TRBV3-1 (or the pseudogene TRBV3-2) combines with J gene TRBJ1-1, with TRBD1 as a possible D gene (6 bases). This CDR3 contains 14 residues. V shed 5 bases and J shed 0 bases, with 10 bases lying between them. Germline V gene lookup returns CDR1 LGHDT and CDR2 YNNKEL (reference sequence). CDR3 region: CASSSRTVNTEAFF. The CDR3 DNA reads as TGTGCCAGCAGCTCCCGGACAGTGAACACTGAAGCTTTCTTT.

The CDR3 nucleotides are TGTGCCAGCAGCAAAGCGTCGTCGGGTTGCTCTGGGGCCAACGTCCTGACTTTC. Its protein is CASSKASSGCSGANVLTF. The chain carries TRBV21-1 and TRBJ2-6; TRBD2 is the table's D call and was not checked against the DNA. TRBV21-1 is a documented pseudogene. This CDR3 comprises 18 residues.

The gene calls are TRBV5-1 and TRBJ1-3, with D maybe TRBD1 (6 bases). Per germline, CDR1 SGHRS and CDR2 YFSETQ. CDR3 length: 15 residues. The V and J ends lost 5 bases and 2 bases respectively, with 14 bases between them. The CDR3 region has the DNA TGCGCCAGCAGTCGGACAGAGGGAGCTGGAAACACCATATATTTT. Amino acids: CASSRTEGAGNTIYF.

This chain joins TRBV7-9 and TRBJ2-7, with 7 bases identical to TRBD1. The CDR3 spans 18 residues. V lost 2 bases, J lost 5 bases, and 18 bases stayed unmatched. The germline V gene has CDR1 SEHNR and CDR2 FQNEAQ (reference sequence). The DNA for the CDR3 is TGTGCCAGCAGCTTATATGGCGGCAGGTCCAGGGGGAAGCACGAGCAGTACTTC. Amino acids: CASSLYGGRSRGKHEQYF.

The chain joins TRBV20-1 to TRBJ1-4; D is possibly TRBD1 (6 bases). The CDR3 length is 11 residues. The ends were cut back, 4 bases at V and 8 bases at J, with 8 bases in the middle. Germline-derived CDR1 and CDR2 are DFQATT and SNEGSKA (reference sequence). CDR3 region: CSATGDEKLFF. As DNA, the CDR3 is TGCAGTGCTACAGGGGACGAAAAACTGTTTTTT.

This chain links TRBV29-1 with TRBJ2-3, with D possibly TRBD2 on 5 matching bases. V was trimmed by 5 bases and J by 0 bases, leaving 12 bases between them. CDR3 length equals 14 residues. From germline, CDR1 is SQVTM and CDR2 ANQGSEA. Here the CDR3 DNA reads TGCAGCGTTTTGACTATCCCTAGCACAGATACGCAGTATTTT. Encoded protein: CSVLTIPSTDTQYF.

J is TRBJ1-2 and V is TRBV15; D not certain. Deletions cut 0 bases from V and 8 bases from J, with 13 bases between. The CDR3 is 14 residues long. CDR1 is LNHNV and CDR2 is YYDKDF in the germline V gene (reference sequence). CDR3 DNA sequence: TGTGCCACCAGCAGAGAAGAGGTCCGGCGAGGCTACACCTTC. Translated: CATSREEVRRGYTF.

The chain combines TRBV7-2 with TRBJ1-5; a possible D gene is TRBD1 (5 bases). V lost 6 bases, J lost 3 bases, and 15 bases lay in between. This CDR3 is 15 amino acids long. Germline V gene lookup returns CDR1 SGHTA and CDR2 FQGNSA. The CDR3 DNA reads TGTGCCAGCAGTCGTCAGGGTTCCTCCAATCAGCCCCAGCATTTT. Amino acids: CASSRQGSSNQPQHF.

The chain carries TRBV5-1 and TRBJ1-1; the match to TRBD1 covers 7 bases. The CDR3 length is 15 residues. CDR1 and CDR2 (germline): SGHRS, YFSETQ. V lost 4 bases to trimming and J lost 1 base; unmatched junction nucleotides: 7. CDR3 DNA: TGCGCCAGCAGCATCGGGACAGTACAGAACACTGAAGCTTTCTTT. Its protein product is CASSIGTVQNTEAFF.

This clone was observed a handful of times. CDR3 sequence: CASSPTPSRAETQYF. The DNA for the CDR3 is TGCGCCAGCAGCCCCACCCCCTCGAGAGCAGAGACCCAGTACTTC. V and J are TRBV4-3 and TRBJ2-5; D is undetermined. With 4 bases removed from V and 4 bases from J, the gap between germline ends came to 16 bases. This CDR3 is built from 15 residues. CDR1 LGHNA and CDR2 YSLEER come from the germline V gene.